This paragraph covers one T cell receptor beta chain sequence. This clonotype is categorized as medium-sized (0.01 to 0.1%). This clone's antigen is unknown. There are no base qualities to consult, and no much larger clone falls within one base. The data belong to a study of T cells in AML relapse after transplant (dated 2019 in TCRdb). Broadly, across the study: This retrospective study examined inhibitory receptor expression and TCR repertoires of bone marrow T cells in patients who received allogeneic HSCT for myeloid malignancy. TCR sequencing of unsorted bone marrow was performed for three healthy donors, three patients in long-term complete remission and three patients relapsing after HSCT. General findings and caveats noted by the study authors: TCR repertoire comparisons rested on very few samples, with only a few individuals per group for unsorted bone marrow. Bone marrow repertoires were skewed in transplanted patients whatever the outcome, with the top 10 alpha clonotypes reaching approximately 36% in remission and approximately 40% in relapse compared with 22% in healthy donors.

The V end gives up 7 bases and the J end 5 bases, leaving 4 bases in the junction not matched to a gene. Per the germline V gene (reference sequence), LNHDA is the CDR1 and SQIVND is the CDR2. Counted from cysteine to phenylalanine, this CDR3 has 14 amino acids. Here the CDR3 DNA is all that survives: 42 bases in frame from base 1. For patient comparisons, bone marrow from healthy donors was used as the control group. Library preparation used PCR. Instead of multiplex PCR, a modified RACE PCR protocol was used to amplify TCR alpha and beta chains from RNA. The libraries were sequenced on an Illumina MiSeq, and sample-specific barcode combinations were used to demultiplex the raw reads. The paper's data handling went like this. TCR clonotypes were identified from the sequencing reads using MiXCR software. TCRdb reran the public reads through fastp at Q25 and MiXCR, keeping productive beta chains. Rows matching on CDR3 protein sequence are summarized as one entry with the most common DNA and genes. TCRdb, not the authors, supplied the V and J calls. The sample table records about a thousand distinct CDR3 sequences; over 15% of these occur just once. Less than 8% of the sample belongs to the ten largest clones.

The sequence was collected from a human donor in good health. Recombination joined TRBV19 with TRBJ2-2; 10 junctional bases match TRBD1. Specimen: bone marrow. The bases read TGTGCCAGTACGACAGGGGGCAGGACCGGGGAGCTGTTTTTT. Translated, this gives CASTTGGRTGELFF.